This section outlines one T cell receptor beta chain sequence together with its context. Its antigen specificity is not known. No clone much larger than this one lies a single base away; base qualities are absent. The collaborating institutions used their own protocols to collect whole blood in K2EDTA tubes. For TCRbeta analysis, collaborators shipped samples as frozen whole blood, isolated PBMCs, or DNA extracted from either of those sample types. The CDR3 holds 13 amino acids from the cysteine to the phenylalanine. Only the CDR3 DNA stays, 39 bases, in frame from base 1. V is reduced by 8 bases and J by 6 bases, leaving a spacing of 17 bases between them. The germline V gene (reference sequence) gives CDR1 as MNHEY and CDR2 as SMNVEV. This sample is part of a study of blood T cell repertoires in COVID-19 (dated by TCRdb to the early 2020s). Background on the whole study: Samples from collaborators originated in the United States, Italy and Spain and spanned both the acute and convalescent phases of COVID-19. The material from the prospective study consisted of cDNA or gDNA derived from T cells, B-cell-depleted T cells, or PBMCs. The dataset comprised deeply sampled blood TCRbeta repertoires from subjects exposed to, actively infected with, or recovered from COVID-19. Where HLA class I and class II types were available, the types were taken from metadata supplied by the sample provider, not from assay-based typing. A de-identified subject ID, COVID-19 status, age in years and sex were almost always included in the sample metadata. The repertoires were released in a freely available public database intended as a resource for research on the immune response to SARS-CoV-2. The samples were drawn from two sources: the first 160 participants of the ongoing ImmuneRACE study, and 950 to 1,500 subjects contributed by 6 global collaborators. Overall study outcomes, separate from this receptor: The amount of clinical and demographic metadata varied by source and participant and was provided uncurated.

TCRbeta CDR3 regions were amplified from genomic DNA by means of the immunoSEQ Assay, a bias-controlled multiplex PCR. As for the authors' bioinformatics: The number of nucleated cells in each sample was estimated by amplification of reference gene primers within the assay. To quantify the absolute abundance of each unique TCRbeta CDR3 rearrangement, sequence reads were collapsed and filtered. For each sample, productive Simpson clonality was calculated as the square root of Simpson's diversity index across productive rearrangements. In TCRdb, the immuneACCESS table is reduced to in-frame sequences with V and J assigned. These tables do not hold every clone; where another copy was compared, an unresolved V gene accounts for under half, and the others remain unexplained. D and trimming were read from the DNA, whereas the V and J calls and clone size are those reported in that table. For this sample the table gives fewer than 500,000 clones, of which just over 85% were detected only once. 1.4% of the sample is in the top ten clones.

The sequence links TRBV27 to TRBJ2-7; a weak D assignment points to TRBD2 (7 bases agree). The specimen was peripheral blood. The receptor comes from a woman in her twenties or thirties with active or convalescent COVID-19. The CDR3: CASPRGGLGEQYF. The DNA sequence is TGTGCCAGCCCGAGGGGGGGGTTGGGCGAGCAGTACTTC.